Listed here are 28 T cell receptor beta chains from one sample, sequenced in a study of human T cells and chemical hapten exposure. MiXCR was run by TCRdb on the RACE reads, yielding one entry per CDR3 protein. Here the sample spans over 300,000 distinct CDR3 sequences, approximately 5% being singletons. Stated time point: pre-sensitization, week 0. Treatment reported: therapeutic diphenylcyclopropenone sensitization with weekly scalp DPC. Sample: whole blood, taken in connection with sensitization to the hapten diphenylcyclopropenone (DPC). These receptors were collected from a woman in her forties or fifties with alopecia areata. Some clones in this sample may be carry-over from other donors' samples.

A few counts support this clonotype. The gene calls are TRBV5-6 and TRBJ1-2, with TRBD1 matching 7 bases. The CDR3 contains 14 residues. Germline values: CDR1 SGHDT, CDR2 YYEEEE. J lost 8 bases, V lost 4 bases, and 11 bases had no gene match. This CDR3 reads CASSLRQGLSGYTF. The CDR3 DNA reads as TGTGCCAGCAGCCTCAGACAGGGCCTTAGCGGCTACACCTTC.

CDR3 region: CASSFRSGSGLFF. In DNA form, the CDR3 reads TGTGCCAGCAGTTTTAGATCGGGTAGCGGACTGTTTTTT. The chain carries TRBV27 and TRBJ1-4; unclear D gene. Between the trimmed V and J ends, which lost 3 bases and 13 bases, there was a span of 15 bases. This CDR3 has 13 residues. Germline CDR1 MNHEY, CDR2 SMNVEV (reference sequence).

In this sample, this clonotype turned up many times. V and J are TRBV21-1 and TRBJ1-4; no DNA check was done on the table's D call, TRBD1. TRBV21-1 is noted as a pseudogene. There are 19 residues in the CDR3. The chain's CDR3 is CASSKVGRTGGAPNEKLFF. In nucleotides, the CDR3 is TGTGCCAGCAGCAAAGTGGGGAGGACAGGGGGCGCGCCTAATGAAAAACTGTTTTTT.

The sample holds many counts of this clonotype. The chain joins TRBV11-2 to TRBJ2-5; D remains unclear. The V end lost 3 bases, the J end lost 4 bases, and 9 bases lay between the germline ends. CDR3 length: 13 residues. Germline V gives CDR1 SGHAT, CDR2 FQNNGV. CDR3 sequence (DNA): TGTGCCAGCAGCTTCGTTGAAGTAGAGACCCAGTACTTC. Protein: CASSFVEVETQYF.

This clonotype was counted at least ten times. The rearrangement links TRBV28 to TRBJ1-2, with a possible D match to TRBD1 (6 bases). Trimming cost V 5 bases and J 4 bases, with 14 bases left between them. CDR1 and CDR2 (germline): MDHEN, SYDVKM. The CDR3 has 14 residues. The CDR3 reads CASSRAGDLYGYTF. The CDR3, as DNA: TGTGCCAGCAGTCGGGCAGGGGATCTCTATGGCTACACCTTC.

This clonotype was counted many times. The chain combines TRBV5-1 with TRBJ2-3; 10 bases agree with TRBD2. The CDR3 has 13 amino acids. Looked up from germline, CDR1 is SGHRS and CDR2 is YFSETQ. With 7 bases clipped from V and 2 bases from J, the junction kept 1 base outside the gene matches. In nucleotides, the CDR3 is TGCGCCAGCCTAGCGGGAGACACAGATACGCAGTATTTT. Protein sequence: CASLAGDTDTQYF.

Here the CDR3 DNA reads TGTGCCAGCAGCCCCGTGCCCGGGGAGCTGTTTTTT. Amino acids: CASSPVPGELFF. This chain connects TRBV11-2 to TRBJ2-2; no reliable D call. The V and J ends lost 5 bases and 6 bases respectively, with 7 bases between them. Germline CDR1 reads SGHAT; CDR2 reads FQNNGV. The CDR3 contains 12 residues.

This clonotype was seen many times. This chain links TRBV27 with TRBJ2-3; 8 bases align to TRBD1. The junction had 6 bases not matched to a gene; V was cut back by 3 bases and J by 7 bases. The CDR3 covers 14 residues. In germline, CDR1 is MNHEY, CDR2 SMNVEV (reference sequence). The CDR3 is CASSLVQGGNTQYF. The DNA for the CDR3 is TGTGCCAGCAGTTTGGTACAGGGGGGAAATACGCAGTATTTT.

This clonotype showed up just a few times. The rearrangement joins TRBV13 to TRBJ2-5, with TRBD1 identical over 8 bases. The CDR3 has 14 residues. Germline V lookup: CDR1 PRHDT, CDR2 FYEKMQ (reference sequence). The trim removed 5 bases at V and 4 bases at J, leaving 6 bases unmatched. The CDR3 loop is CASSPRTGIETQYF. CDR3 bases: TGTGCCAGCAGCCCCCGGACAGGGATAGAGACCCAGTACTTC.

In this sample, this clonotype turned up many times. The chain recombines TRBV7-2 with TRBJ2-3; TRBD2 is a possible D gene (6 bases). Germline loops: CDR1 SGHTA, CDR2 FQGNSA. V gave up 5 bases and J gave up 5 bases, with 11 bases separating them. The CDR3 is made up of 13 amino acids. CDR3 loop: CASSVGLRDTQYF. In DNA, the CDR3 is TGTGCCAGCAGCGTGGGACTTCGAGATACGCAGTATTTT.

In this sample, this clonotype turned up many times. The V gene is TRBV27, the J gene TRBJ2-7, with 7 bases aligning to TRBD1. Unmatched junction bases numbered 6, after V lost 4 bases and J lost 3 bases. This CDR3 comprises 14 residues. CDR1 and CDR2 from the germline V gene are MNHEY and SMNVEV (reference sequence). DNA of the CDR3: TGTGCCAGCAGTTCCCGGGACAGAAGCTACGAGCAGTACTTC. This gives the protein CASSSRDRSYEQYF.

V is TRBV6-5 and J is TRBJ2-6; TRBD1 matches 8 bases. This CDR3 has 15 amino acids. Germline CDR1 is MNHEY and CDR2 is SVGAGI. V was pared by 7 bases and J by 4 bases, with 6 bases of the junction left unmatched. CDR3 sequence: CASTPDRAGANVLTF. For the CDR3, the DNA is TGTGCCAGCACCCCGGACAGGGCCGGGGCCAACGTCCTGACTTTC.

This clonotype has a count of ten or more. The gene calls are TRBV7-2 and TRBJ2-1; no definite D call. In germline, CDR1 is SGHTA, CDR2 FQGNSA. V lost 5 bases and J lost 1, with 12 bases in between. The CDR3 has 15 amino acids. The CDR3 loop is CASSPGPYSYNEQFF. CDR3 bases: TGTGCCAGCAGCCCCGGCCCATATTCCTACAATGAGCAGTTCTTC. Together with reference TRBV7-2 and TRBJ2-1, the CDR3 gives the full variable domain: GAGVSQSPSNKVTEKGKDVELRCDPISGHTALYWYRQSLGQGLEFLIYFQGNSAPDKSGLPSDRFSAERTGGSVSTLTIQRTQQEDSAVYLCASSPGPYSYNEQFFGPGTRLTVL.

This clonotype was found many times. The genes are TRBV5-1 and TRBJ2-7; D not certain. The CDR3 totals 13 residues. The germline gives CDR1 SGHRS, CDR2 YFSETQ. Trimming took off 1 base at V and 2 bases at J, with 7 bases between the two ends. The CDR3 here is CASSLNRAYEQYF. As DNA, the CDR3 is TGCGCCAGCAGCTTGAACCGGGCCTACGAGCAGTACTTC.

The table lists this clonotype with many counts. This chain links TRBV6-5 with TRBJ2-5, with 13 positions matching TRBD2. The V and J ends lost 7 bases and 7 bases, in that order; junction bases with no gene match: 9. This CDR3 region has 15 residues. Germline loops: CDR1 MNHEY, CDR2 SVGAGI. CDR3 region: CASILRTSGSGTQYF. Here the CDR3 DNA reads TGTGCCAGCATCTTACGGACTAGCGGGAGTGGGACCCAGTACTTC.

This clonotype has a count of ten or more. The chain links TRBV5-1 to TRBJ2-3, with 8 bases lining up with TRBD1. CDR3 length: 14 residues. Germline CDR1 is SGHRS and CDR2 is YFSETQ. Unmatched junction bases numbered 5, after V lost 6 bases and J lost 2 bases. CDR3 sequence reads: CASNNRGYTDTQYF. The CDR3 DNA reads TGCGCCAGCAACAACAGGGGGTACACAGATACGCAGTATTTT.

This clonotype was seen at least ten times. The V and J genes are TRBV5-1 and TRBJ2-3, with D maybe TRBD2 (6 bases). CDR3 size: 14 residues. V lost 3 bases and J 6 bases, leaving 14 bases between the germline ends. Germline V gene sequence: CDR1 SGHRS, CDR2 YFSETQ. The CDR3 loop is CASSWRDPTDTQYF. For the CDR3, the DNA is TGCGCCAGCAGCTGGCGGGACCCTACGGATACGCAGTATTTT.

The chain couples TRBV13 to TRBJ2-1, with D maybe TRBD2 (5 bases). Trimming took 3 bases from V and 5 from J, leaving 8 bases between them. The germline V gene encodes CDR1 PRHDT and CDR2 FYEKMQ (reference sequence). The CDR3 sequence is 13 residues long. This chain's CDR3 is CASSLPSHNEQFF. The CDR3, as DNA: TGTGCCAGCAGCTTGCCTAGCCACAATGAGCAGTTCTTC.

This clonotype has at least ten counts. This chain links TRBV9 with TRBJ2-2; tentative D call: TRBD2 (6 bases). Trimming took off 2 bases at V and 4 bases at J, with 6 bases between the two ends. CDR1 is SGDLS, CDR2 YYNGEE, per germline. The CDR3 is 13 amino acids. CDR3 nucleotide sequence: TGTGCCAGCAGCGTGGGACTCACCGGGGAGCTGTTTTTT. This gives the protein CASSVGLTGELFF.

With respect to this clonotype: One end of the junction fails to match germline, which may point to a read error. The chain's CDR3 is CFSGGPSNTEAFF. DNA of the CDR3: TGCTTCTCTGGAGGGCCCTCGAACACTGAAGCTTTCTTT. The chain recombines TRBV6-5 with TRBJ1-1; no definite D call. The CDR3 consists of 13 residues. Germline-derived CDR1 and CDR2 are MNHEY and SVGAGI.

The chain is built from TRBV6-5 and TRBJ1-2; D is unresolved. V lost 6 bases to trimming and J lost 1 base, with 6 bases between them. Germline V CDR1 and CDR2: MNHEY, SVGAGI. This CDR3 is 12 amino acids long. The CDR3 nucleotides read TGTGCCAGCAGGAATGATAACTATGGCTACACCTTC. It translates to CASRNDNYGYTF.

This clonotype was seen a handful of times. Written as DNA, the CDR3 is TGTGCCAGCAGCCACCGGGACGTACTCACAGATACGCAGTATTTT. This encodes CASSHRDVLTDTQYF. The chain joins TRBV12-3 or TRBV12-4 to TRBJ2-3, with D perhaps matching TRBD1 or TRBD2 (5 bases each). The length of the CDR3 is 15 residues. Between the trimmed V and J ends, which lost 6 bases and 2 bases, there was a span of 15 bases.

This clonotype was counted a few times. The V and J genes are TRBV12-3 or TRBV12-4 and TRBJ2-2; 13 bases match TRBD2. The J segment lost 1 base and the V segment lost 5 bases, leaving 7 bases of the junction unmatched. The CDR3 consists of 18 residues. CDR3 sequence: CASSHGTSGTLNTGELFF. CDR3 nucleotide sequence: TGTGCCAGCAGTCACGGGACTAGCGGGACCCTGAACACCGGGGAGCTGTTTTTT.

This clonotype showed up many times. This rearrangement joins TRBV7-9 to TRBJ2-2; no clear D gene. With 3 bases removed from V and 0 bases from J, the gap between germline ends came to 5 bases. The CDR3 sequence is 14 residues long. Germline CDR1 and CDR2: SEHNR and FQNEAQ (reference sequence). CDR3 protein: CASSFLTNTGELFF. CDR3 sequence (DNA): TGTGCCAGCAGCTTCCTGACGAACACCGGGGAGCTGTTTTTT. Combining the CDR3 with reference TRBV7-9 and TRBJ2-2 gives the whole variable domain DTGVSQNPRHKITKRGQNVTFRCDPISEHNRLYWYRQTLGQGPEFLTYFQNEAQLEKSRLLSDRFSAERPKGSFSTLEIQRTEQGDSAMYLCASSFLTNTGELFFGEGSRLTVL.

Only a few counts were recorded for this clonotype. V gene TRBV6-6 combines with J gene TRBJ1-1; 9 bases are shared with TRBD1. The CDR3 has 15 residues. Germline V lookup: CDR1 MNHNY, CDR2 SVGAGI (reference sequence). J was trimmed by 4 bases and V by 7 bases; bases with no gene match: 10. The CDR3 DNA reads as TGTGCCAGCATTAGGACAGGGGAGGGATTCACTGAAGCTTTCTTT. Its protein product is CASIRTGEGFTEAFF.

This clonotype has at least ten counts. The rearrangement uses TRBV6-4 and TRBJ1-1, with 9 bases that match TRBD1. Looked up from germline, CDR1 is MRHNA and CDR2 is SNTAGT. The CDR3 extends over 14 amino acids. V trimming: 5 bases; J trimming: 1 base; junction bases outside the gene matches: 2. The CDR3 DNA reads TGTGCCAGCAGTATGGGACAGGGGAACACTGAAGCTTTCTTT. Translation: CASSMGQGNTEAFF.

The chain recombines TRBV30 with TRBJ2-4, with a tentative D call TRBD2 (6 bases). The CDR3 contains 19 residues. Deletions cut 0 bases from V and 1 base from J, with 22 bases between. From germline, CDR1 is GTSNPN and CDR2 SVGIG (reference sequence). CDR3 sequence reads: CAWSVQEGRTVLAKNIQYF. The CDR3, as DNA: TGTGCCTGGAGTGTACAGGAGGGGAGAACGGTTCTTGCCAAAAACATTCAGTACTTC.

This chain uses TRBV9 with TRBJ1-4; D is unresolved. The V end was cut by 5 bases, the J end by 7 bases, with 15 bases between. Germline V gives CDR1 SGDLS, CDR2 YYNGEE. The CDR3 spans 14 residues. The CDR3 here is CASSREGNSEKLFF. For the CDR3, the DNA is TGTGCCAGCAGTCGTGAAGGGAATAGTGAAAAACTGTTTTTT.